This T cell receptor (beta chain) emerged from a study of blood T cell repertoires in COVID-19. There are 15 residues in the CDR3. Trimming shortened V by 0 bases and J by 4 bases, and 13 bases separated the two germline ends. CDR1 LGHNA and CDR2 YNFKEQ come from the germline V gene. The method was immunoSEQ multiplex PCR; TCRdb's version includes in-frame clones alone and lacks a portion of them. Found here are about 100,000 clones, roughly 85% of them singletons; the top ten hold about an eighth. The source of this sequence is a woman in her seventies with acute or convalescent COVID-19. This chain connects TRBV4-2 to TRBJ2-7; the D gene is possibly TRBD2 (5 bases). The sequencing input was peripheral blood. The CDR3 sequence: CASSQDTSWEYEQYF. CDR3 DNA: TGTGCCAGCAGCCAAGACACCTCGTGGGAGTACGAGCAGTACTTC.